Listed below are T cell receptor beta chains from one sample, sequenced in a study of blood T cell repertoires in COVID-19. Produced via immunoSEQ multiplex PCR; TCRdb's table is partial and in-frame only. The sample includes 85,000 to 100,000 clones, about nine tenths of them seen just once. What was sequenced was peripheral blood. These receptors all stem from a man aged 60 to 75 with acute or convalescent COVID-19. The CDR3 runs from the conserved cysteine through the conserved F or W. D genes are given only for firm matches. Rows may omit the clone size; those that give it use once, few, many or a size class.

DNA: TGTGCCAGCTCACCACCGGGCGGGTACACAGATACGCAGTATTTT
CDR3: CASSPPGGYTDTQYF
D: .
V: TRBV18
J: TRBJ2-3
size: .

DNA: TGTGCCAGCAGCTTGAAAGGGGGCTATTCCCAAGAGACCCAGTACTTC
CDR3: CASSLKGGYSQETQYF
D: TRBD1
V: TRBV7-8
J: TRBJ2-5
size: once

DNA: TGTGCCAGCTCAGACGGACAGCTTCAGCCCCAGCATTTT
CDR3: CASSDGQLQPQHF
D: .
V: TRBV18
J: TRBJ1-5
size: .

DNA: TGTGCCAGCAGTGAAACAGGGCGCACTGAAGCTTTCTTT
CDR3: CASSETGRTEAFF
D: .
V: TRBV6-1
J: TRBJ1-1
size: .

DNA: TGTGCCAGCAGCGGATGGGACAGGGGCTTCAATCAGCCCCAGCATTTT
CDR3: CASSGWDRGFNQPQHF
D: TRBD1
V: TRBV7-9
J: TRBJ1-5
size: .

DNA: TGTGCCAGCAGTTGGGACAGGGGCTTTGAAAAACTGTTTTTT
CDR3: CASSWDRGFEKLFF
D: TRBD1
V: TRBV2
J: TRBJ1-4
size: .

DNA: TGTGCCAGCAGCCCAAGACAGGGAACGCACAATGAGCAGTTCTTC
CDR3: CASSPRQGTHNEQFF
D: TRBD1
V: TRBV5-5
J: TRBJ2-1
size: .

DNA: TGTGCCAGCAGCCTACCGGGACAGGTTAGATATGGCTACACCTTC
CDR3: CASSLPGQVRYGYTF
D: TRBD1
V: TRBV5-4
J: TRBJ1-2
size: .

DNA: TGTGCCAGCAGTTTGAGGGGGGGAGATACGCAGTATTTT
CDR3: CASSLRGGDTQYF
D: .
V: TRBV12-3/TRBV12-4
J: TRBJ2-3
size: .

DNA: TGCGCCAGCAGAGGACAGGTCAACACTGAAGCTTTCTTT
CDR3: CASRGQVNTEAFF
D: TRBD1
V: TRBV10-2
J: TRBJ1-1
size: .

DNA: TGCGCCAGCAGCCAAAATTCAGTCGGACAGGGGGTCAATGAGCAGTTCTTC
CDR3: CASSQNSVGQGVNEQFF
D: TRBD1
V: TRBV4-1
J: TRBJ2-1
size: many

DNA: TGTGCCAGTAGTATCAGGCAGGGGCTCAACTATGGCTACACCTTC
CDR3: CASSIRQGLNYGYTF
D: .
V: TRBV19
J: TRBJ1-2
size: .

DNA: TGTGCCAGCAGTTTGAATCTTGGGCTTAGACAGGGAAGCACTGAAGCTTTCTTT
CDR3: CASSLNLGLRQGSTEAFF
D: TRBD1
V: TRBV27
J: TRBJ1-1
size: .

DNA: TGCGCCAGCAGCTTGGTGTCTAGCGGGGTAGGTGAGCAGTTCTTC
CDR3: CASSLVSSGVGEQFF
D: TRBD2
V: TRBV5-1
J: TRBJ2-1
size: .

DNA: TGTGCCAGCAGTTTTCGGGACACCCGTGGGTCTGAAGCTTTCTTT
CDR3: CASSFRDTRGSEAFF
D: .
V: TRBV27
J: TRBJ1-1
size: .

DNA: TGTGCCAGCAGTGAGCAGGGTGAGAGATACACCTTC
CDR3: CASSEQGERYTF
D: .
V: TRBV2
J: TRBJ1-2
size: .

DNA: TGCGCCAGCAGCTTATTCGGGGGTTGGACAGATACGCAGTATTTT
CDR3: CASSLFGGWTDTQYF
D: .
V: TRBV5-1
J: TRBJ2-3
size: .

DNA: TGCGCCAGCAGCCCATTTGTTGACCGCTCTAGGTCCTATGGCTACACCTTC
CDR3: CASSPFVDRSRSYGYTF
D: .
V: TRBV5-1
J: TRBJ1-2
size: .

DNA: TGTGCCAGCGGGGGGGGGAGTAGCAATCAGCCCCAGCATTTT
CDR3: CASGGGSSNQPQHF
D: .
V: TRBV3-1/TRBV3-2
J: TRBJ1-5
size: .

DNA: TGTGCCAGCAGCCCCGGGTCGGGGGGCTCCTATAATTCACCCCTCCACTTT
CDR3: CASSPGSGGSYNSPLHF
D: .
V: TRBV11-2
J: TRBJ1-6
size: .

DNA: TGTGCCAGCTCACCAACCAGGGTTGCTGAAGCTTTCTTT
CDR3: CASSPTRVAEAFF
D: .
V: TRBV18
J: TRBJ1-1
size: .

DNA: TGTGCCAGCAGCCGGGGAACAGGGCCTGGGGCCAACGTCCTGACTTTC
CDR3: CASSRGTGPGANVLTF
D: .
V: TRBV3-1/TRBV3-2
J: TRBJ2-6
size: .

DNA: TGTGCCAGCAGTGAACAGGGATCCTCTGGAAACACCATATATTTT
CDR3: CASSEQGSSGNTIYF
D: .
V: TRBV2
J: TRBJ1-3
size: .

DNA: TGTGCCAGCAGCGTAGGTGGGACAGGTAATGAAAAACTGTTTTTT
CDR3: CASSVGGTGNEKLFF
D: TRBD1
V: TRBV9
J: TRBJ1-4
size: .

DNA: TGTGCCAGCAGTTTTGGGGAGCACTACTATGGCTACACCTTC
CDR3: CASSFGEHYYGYTF
D: .
V: TRBV28
J: TRBJ1-2
size: .

DNA: TGTGCCAGCAGCTTCCGGGCGGACTTGAGCGGCTACACCTTC
CDR3: CASSFRADLSGYTF
D: .
V: TRBV5-6
J: TRBJ1-2
size: .

DNA: TGTGCCAGCAGCTACGACAGGAACACTGAAGCTTTCTTT
CDR3: CASSYDRNTEAFF
D: .
V: TRBV7-9
J: TRBJ1-1
size: .

DNA: TGTGCCAGCAGCCTACAGGTTACCGGGGAGCTGTTTTTT
CDR3: CASSLQVTGELFF
D: .
V: TRBV6-5
J: TRBJ2-2
size: .

DNA: TGTGCCAGCAGCCCAGCTGGGACAGACTCTGGAAACACCATATATTTT
CDR3: CASSPAGTDSGNTIYF
D: TRBD1
V: TRBV9
J: TRBJ1-3
size: .

DNA: TGTGCCAGCAGCTTATGGGGGCGAGCGGGCACAGATACGCAGTATTTT
CDR3: CASSLWGRAGTDTQYF
D: .
V: TRBV7-2
J: TRBJ2-3
size: .

DNA: TGCAGCGTTTTCCAACCGGGACAGGGAGGAAACACCATATATTTT
CDR3: CSVFQPGQGGNTIYF
D: TRBD1
V: TRBV29-1
J: TRBJ1-3
size: .

DNA: TGCGCCAGCAGCGCCTCCAGTGGTCCGATTTCGAATGAGCAGTTCTTC
CDR3: CASSASSGPISNEQFF
D: .
V: TRBV5-1
J: TRBJ2-1
size: .

DNA: TGTGCCAGCAGTTACGCGACGGGATTCACCCTCCACTTT
CDR3: CASSYATGFTLHF
D: .
V: TRBV6-5
J: TRBJ1-6
size: few

DNA: TGTGCCAGCAGAGCCCAGGGGGCTGGAGGAAACACCATATATTTT
CDR3: CASRAQGAGGNTIYF
D: TRBD1
V: TRBV28
J: TRBJ1-3
size: .

DNA: TGTGCCAGCAGCGCTGAGGACAGGCCATCCTACGAGCAGTACTTC
CDR3: CASSAEDRPSYEQYF
D: TRBD1
V: TRBV7-9
J: TRBJ2-7
size: .

DNA: TGTGCCAGCAGTTACGCCCTGACAGGGGAAGCTTTCTTT
CDR3: CASSYALTGEAFF
D: TRBD1
V: TRBV6-5
J: TRBJ1-1
size: .

DNA: TGTGCCAGCTCACCTAATGCCGGACTCGTCTCCGGGGAGCTGTTTTTT
CDR3: CASSPNAGLVSGELFF
D: .
V: TRBV18
J: TRBJ2-2
size: .

DNA: TGTGCCAGCAGCCGAAGGACAGGGGGAGACGCTTTCTTT
CDR3: CASSRRTGGDAFF
D: TRBD1
V: TRBV3-1/TRBV3-2
J: TRBJ1-1
size: .

DNA: TGTGCCAGCAGTGAAGCACGGGCTGGGGCCAACGTCCTGACTTTC
CDR3: CASSEARAGANVLTF
D: .
V: TRBV6-1
J: TRBJ2-6
size: .

DNA: TGTGCCAGCAGCCCACGGGTCTCTGGAAACACCATATATTTT
CDR3: CASSPRVSGNTIYF
D: .
V: TRBV6-5
J: TRBJ1-3
size: .

DNA: TGTGCCAGCATCGATGCCCTATACTATGGCTACACCTTC
CDR3: CASIDALYYGYTF
D: .
V: TRBV6-5
J: TRBJ1-2
size: once

DNA: TGTGCCAGCTCACCACCGTTGGCGGGGGCCTATACGCAGTATTTT
CDR3: CASSPPLAGAYTQYF
D: .
V: TRBV18
J: TRBJ2-3
size: .

DNA: TGTGCCAGCAGCTTAGTGGAGGATGGCTACACCTTC
CDR3: CASSLVEDGYTF
D: .
V: TRBV7-9
J: TRBJ1-2
size: few

DNA: TGTGCCAGCAGCTTTGGTCAGCTTCTAGCTAACTATGGCTACACCTTC
CDR3: CASSFGQLLANYGYTF
D: .
V: TRBV7-2
J: TRBJ1-2
size: once

DNA: TGTGCCAGCAGCAAAGGGGGCCCAACGGACGCTAGTGAAAAACTGTTTTTT
CDR3: CASSKGGPTDASEKLFF
D: .
V: TRBV21-1
J: TRBJ1-4
size: .

DNA: TGTGCCAGCAGTGAACGTCAGGGGTTAGCTTTCTTT
CDR3: CASSERQGLAFF
D: .
V: TRBV2
J: TRBJ1-1
size: .

DNA: TGCGCCAGCAGCCCGGACATTGTGTATGGCTACACCTTC
CDR3: CASSPDIVYGYTF
D: .
V: TRBV5-1
J: TRBJ1-2
size: .

DNA: TGTGCCAGCTCACCAAGCGAGCAGAATGAAAAACTGTTTTTT
CDR3: CASSPSEQNEKLFF
D: .
V: TRBV18
J: TRBJ1-4
size: few

DNA: TGTGCCAGCAGCGAAAGAGACAGGACTTCTGGAAACACCATATATTTT
CDR3: CASSERDRTSGNTIYF
D: .
V: TRBV21-1
J: TRBJ1-3
size: .

DNA: TGTGCCACAACTAACAGGGGAGCTATGAACACTGAAGCTTTCTTT
CDR3: CATTNRGAMNTEAFF
D: TRBD1
V: TRBV19
J: TRBJ1-1
size: .

DNA: TGTGCCAGCAGCCGGAAGACAGGAGGTTCCTATGGCTACACCTTC
CDR3: CASSRKTGGSYGYTF
D: .
V: TRBV6-5
J: TRBJ1-2
size: .

DNA: TGCAGCGTGTGGGGACAGGGAGATGAAGCTTTCTTT
CDR3: CSVWGQGDEAFF
D: TRBD1
V: TRBV29-1
J: TRBJ1-1
size: .

DNA: TGTGCCAGCAGCCGTACAGGGGTTAACTATGGCTACACCTTC
CDR3: CASSRTGVNYGYTF
D: TRBD1
V: TRBV3-1/TRBV3-2
J: TRBJ1-2
size: .

DNA: TGTGCCAGCAGCAAGACAGCTTACAATCAGCCCCAGCATTTT
CDR3: CASSKTAYNQPQHF
D: .
V: TRBV7-8
J: TRBJ1-5
size: .

DNA: TGTGCCAGCAGTCTACGCACCGGACAGGCTAACTATGGCTACACCTTC
CDR3: CASSLRTGQANYGYTF
D: TRBD1
V: TRBV27
J: TRBJ1-2
size: once

DNA: TGTGCCAGTAGTACCTTCTTTCCCCGGGGACTCACCTATAATTCACCCCTCCACTTT
CDR3: CASSTFFPRGLTYNSPLHF
D: .
V: TRBV19
J: TRBJ1-6
size: .

DNA: TGTGCCAGCAGTGGCAGGAAAACTAATGAAAAACTGTTTTTT
CDR3: CASSGRKTNEKLFF
D: .
V: TRBV2
J: TRBJ1-4
size: once